Given below is one TCR beta chain in context. The antigen is unknown. This entry belongs to a study of CD8 T cells in ankylosing spondylitis. Study-level results: Clones linked with disease were CD8+ and fairly uncommon in the peripheral blood. Ankylosing spondylitis blood appeared to be characterized by a TCR beta motif of several highly homologous variants. Researchers reportedly found disease-linked clones significantly enriched in matched ankylosing spondylitis synovial fluid.

The germline gives CDR1 DFQATT, CDR2 SNEGSKA (reference sequence). The trim removed 6 bases at V and 7 bases at J, leaving 12 bases unmatched. This CDR3 contains 15 residues. Scientists made TCR beta libraries using quantitative 5'-RACE with molecular barcodes. Via MiXCR, TCRdb re-called the 5' RACE reads, giving one row per CDR3 protein. Of around 150,000 distinct CDR3 sequences in the sample, 30% to 40% are singletons; the top ten hold around 6.2%. This chain joins TRBV20-1 and TRBJ2-5; 12 bases map to TRBD2. Material for sequencing was synovial fluid, either unsorted or a sorted T cell fraction (not recorded which). The TCR was taken from a male donor with ankylosing spondylitis. CDR3 coding DNA: TGCAGTGCCCGACCGACTAGCGGGGGCGAGGGGACCCAGTACTTC. Translating gives CSARPTSGGEGTQYF.